Listed below are T cell receptor beta chains from one sample, sequenced in a study of blood T cell repertoires in COVID-19. Clones were read by immunoSEQ multiplex PCR, and TCRdb kept only the in-frame ones, dropping some. This sample has roughly 150,000 clones; 82% occur once, and the top ten carry 15% to 20%. The specimen was PBMCs or T cells enriched from blood (not recorded which). The receptors stem from a man in his fifties or sixties who had recovered from COVID-19. Each CDR3 is given with its conserved first and last residue. A D gene is named only where the DNA matches it firmly. Where a row states a size, it is once, few, many or the class of an expanded clone; other rows omit it.

D gene	V gene	J gene	clone size	CDR3 protein	CDR3 DNA
TRBD1	TRBV9	TRBJ1-1	-	CASSADRVRTEAFF	TGTGCCAGCAGCGCGGACAGGGTAAGAACTGAAGCTTTCTTT
-	TRBV7-2	TRBJ2-7	-	CASSLEGVGVEQYF	TGTGCCAGCAGCTTAGAGGGGGTAGGAGTCGAGCAGTACTTC
TRBD1	TRBV20-1	TRBJ2-7	-	CSASPGQGTRSSFF	TGCAGTGCTAGTCCGGGACAGGGGACCCGATCGAGTTTTTTC
TRBD1	TRBV30	TRBJ2-7	-	CAWSVPGQGDWEQYF	TGTGCCTGGAGTGTACCCGGACAGGGGGATTGGGAGCAGTACTTC
-	TRBV29-1	TRBJ2-5	once	CSVVGGAEGPETQYF	TGCAGCGTTGTGGGGGGGGCAGAGGGCCCAGAGACCCAGTACTTC
-	TRBV6-1	TRBJ2-5	few	CASSEVRGGTQYF	TGTGCCAGCAGTGAAGTCCGAGGGGGGACCCAGTACTTC
-	TRBV3-1/TRBV3-2	TRBJ2-7	-	CASSLEFAAYEQYF	TGTGCCAGCAGCCTCGAGTTTGCGGCCTACGAGCAGTACTTC
TRBD1	TRBV5-1	TRBJ2-5	-	CASSLPKQGAEETQYF	TGCGCCAGCAGCTTGCCTAAACAGGGGGCCGAAGAGACCCAGTACTTC
TRBD1	TRBV7-6	TRBJ2-7	-	CASSDTGVGQYF	TGTGCCAGCAGCGATACAGGGGTGGGGCAGTACTTC
TRBD1	TRBV19	TRBJ1-5	few	CASSSNRGPQHF	TGTGCCAGTAGCTCTAACAGGGGACCCCAGCATTTT
-	TRBV11-1	TRBJ1-1	once	CASSLTISGTEAFF	TGTGCCAGCAGCTTAACTATTTCGGGGACTGAAGCTTTCTTT
-	TRBV6-1	TRBJ2-1	-	CASSERGSYNEQFF	TGTGCCAGCAGTGAAAGAGGCTCCTACAATGAGCAGTTCTTC
TRBD2	TRBV7-6	TRBJ2-3	once	CASSSGTSGTDTQYF	TGTGCCAGCAGCTCCGGGACTAGCGGCACAGATACGCAGTATTTT
TRBD1	TRBV5-1	TRBJ2-3	-	CASSLAGQGRTDTQYF	TGCGCCAGCAGCTTGGCGGGACAGGGACGCACAGATACGCAGTATTTT
TRBD1	TRBV6-1	TRBJ1-1	-	CASSEFTGGTEAFF	TGTGCCAGCAGTGAATTCACAGGGGGCACTGAAGCTTTCTTT
-	TRBV7-8	TRBJ1-1	few	CASSLSALNTEAFF	TGTGCCAGCAGCTTAAGCGCACTGAACACTGAAGCTTTCTTT
-	TRBV5-5	TRBJ2-3	-	CASSEGWADTQYF	TGTGCCAGCTCAGAGGGATGGGCAGATACGCAGTATTTT
-	TRBV18	TRBJ1-2	-	CASSADHRGYTF	TGTGCCAGCTCAGCGGATCACAGGGGCTACACCTTC
TRBD1	TRBV12-3/TRBV12-4	TRBJ2-7	once	CASRNRGSYEQYF	TGTGCCAGCAGGAACAGGGGCTCCTACGAGCAGTACTTC
TRBD1	TRBV28	TRBJ1-3	-	CASSSWTGPGNTIYF	TGTGCCAGCAGTTCATGGACAGGGCCTGGAAACACCATATATTTT
TRBD2	TRBV5-4	TRBJ2-7	-	CASSPIGLAGGDEQYF	TGTGCCAGCAGCCCAATAGGACTAGCGGGAGGAGACGAGCAGTACTTC
-	TRBV29-1	TRBJ2-3	few	CSVGLGASSTDTQYF	TGCAGCGTTGGTCTGGGGGCGAGCAGCACAGATACGCAGTATTTT
TRBD1	TRBV7-9	TRBJ2-3	few	CASSKQDRGITDTQYF	TGTGCCAGCAGCAAACAGGACAGGGGGATCACAGATACGCAGTATTTT
-	TRBV20-1	TRBJ1-6	-	CSASSRVSGGPLHF	TGCAGTGCTAGTTCGAGGGTCTCAGGAGGACCCCTCCACTTT
-	TRBV28	TRBJ2-5	-	CASSFQGQETQYF	TGTGCCAGCAGTTTTCAGGGTCAAGAGACCCAGTACTTC
-	TRBV9	TRBJ2-5	-	CASSLGGSVTQYF	TGTGCCAGCAGCCTAGGGGGTAGCGTGACCCAGTACTTC
-	TRBV6-5	TRBJ1-3	-	CASSIERVQGNTIYF	TGTGCCAGCAGTATCGAGAGAGTCCAAGGAAACACCATATATTTT
-	TRBV18	TRBJ2-7	-	CASSPGQDYEQYF	TGTGCCAGCTCACCAGGGCAAGACTACGAGCAGTACTTC
TRBD1	TRBV7-3	TRBJ2-2	-	CASSRPGQGATGELFF	TGTGCCAGCAGTAGACCGGGACAGGGGGCAACCGGGGAGCTGTTTTTT
TRBD1	TRBV4-3	TRBJ1-1	-	CASSQDITTGGGTEAFF	TGCGCCAGCAGCCAAGATATCACCACAGGGGGAGGAACTGAAGCTTTCTTT
TRBD2	TRBV7-9	TRBJ2-1	once	CASSPSGSHINEQFF	TGTGCCAGCAGCCCCAGCGGGAGCCATATCAATGAGCAGTTCTTC
TRBD1	TRBV28	TRBJ1-5	once	CASSSQTGTSNQPQHF	TGTGCCAGCAGTTCGCAGACAGGGACGAGCAATCAGCCCCAGCATTTT
-	TRBV30	TRBJ2-1	-	CAWTQYALLQNEQFF	TGTGCCTGGACCCAGTACGCCCTTCTCCAGAATGAGCAGTTCTTC
-	TRBV6-4	TRBJ2-5	-	CASSDSKGQETQYF	TGTGCCAGCAGTGACTCAAAGGGGCAAGAGACCCAGTACTTC
-	TRBV2	TRBJ2-7	-	CASSDPGLVVYEQYF	TGTGCCAGCAGTGATCCAGGGTTGGTAGTTTACGAGCAGTACTTC
-	TRBV7-2	TRBJ1-2	-	CASSLALSRDYGYTF	TGTGCCAGCAGCTTAGCCCTTAGTCGGGACTATGGCTACACCTTC
TRBD1	TRBV5-1	TRBJ2-5	-	CASRGTGVFETQYF	TGCGCCAGCAGGGGGACAGGGGTGTTCGAGACCCAGTACTTC
-	TRBV12-3/TRBV12-4	TRBJ2-7	-	CASSLGQGGEQYF	TGTGCCAGCAGTTTAGGACAGGGAGGCGAGCAGTACTTC
-	TRBV5-5	TRBJ2-7	-	CASSLLTPPYEQYF	TGTGCCAGCAGCTTGTTGACACCACCCTACGAGCAGTACTTC
-	TRBV7-9	TRBJ1-6	few	CASSPDSGGDSPLHF	TGTGCCAGCAGCCCGGACTCGGGAGGGGATTCACCCCTCCACTTT
-	TRBV6-5	TRBJ2-1	-	CASTPARVEKFF	TGTGCCAGCACTCCTGCTCGGGTTGAGAAGTTCTTC
-	TRBV13	TRBJ1-5	-	CASSLRRGSNQPQHF	TGTGCCAGCAGCTTACGGAGGGGAAGCAATCAGCCCCAGCATTTT
-	TRBV6-5	TRBJ2-7	-	CAISRRNYEQYF	TGTGCCATCTCGAGGCGAAACTACGAGCAGTACTTC
-	TRBV7-3	TRBJ2-2	-	CASSLPRLGGELFF	TGTGCCAGCAGCTTACCCCGCCTCGGCGGGGAGCTGTTTTTT
-	TRBV11-2	TRBJ1-2	-	CASSSRQNYGYTF	TGTGCCAGCAGCTCTCGACAGAACTATGGCTACACCTTC
TRBD1	TRBV10-3	TRBJ2-7	-	CAISEGQSSYEQYF	TGTGCCATCAGCGAGGGACAGAGCTCCTACGAGCAGTACTTC
-	TRBV5-1	TRBJ1-5	once	CASSLVADGRPQHF	TGCGCCAGCAGCTTGGTCGCGGATGGTAGGCCCCAGCATTTT
-	TRBV11-3	TRBJ2-2	-	CASSLERGGELFF	TGTGCCAGCAGCTTAGAACGGGGCGGGGAGCTGTTTTTT
TRBD1	TRBV7-9	TRBJ1-1	-	CASSLRQGSEAFF	TGTGCCAGCAGCCTCCGACAGGGCTCTGAAGCTTTCTTT
TRBD2	TRBV5-4	TRBJ2-3	-	CASSTGLAIVKDTQYF	TGTGCCAGCAGCACCGGACTAGCGATCGTAAAAGATACGCAGTATTTT
-	TRBV5-5	TRBJ2-7	-	CASSASVGRSSYEQYF	TGTGCCAGCAGCGCTTCAGTGGGCAGGTCCTCCTACGAGCAGTACTTC
-	TRBV5-1	TRBJ1-3	-	CASSLESAGLSGNTIYF	TGCGCCAGCAGCTTGGAGTCGGCAGGTCTCTCTGGAAACACCATATATTTT
-	TRBV7-9	TRBJ1-6	-	CASSLDGAGVSSPLHF	TGTGCCAGCAGCTTAGATGGGGCGGGGGTAAGCTCACCCCTCCACTTT
-	TRBV2	TRBJ2-7	few	CASAEVPSYEQYF	TGTGCCAGTGCCGAGGTGCCCTCCTACGAGCAGTACTTC